This TCR beta chain came from a study of beta chain features in type 1 diabetes. Every isolated RNA sample was fully reverse transcribed, so sequencing captured expressed TCRB transcripts. Generated by immunoSEQ multiplex PCR, the TCRdb table keeps only in-frame clones and is missing some. Seen here are around 190,000 clones, 10% to 15% observed once, and the top ten hold around 0.63%. The sequenced sample was central memory CD4+ T cells from blood. The receptor's source is a woman aged 18-29 years in good health.

As DNA, the CDR3 is TGTGCCAGCAGCTTAGTGTCCAGGGGAATGGTTGAATATGGCTACACCTTC. This translates into CASSLVSRGMVEYGYTF. V and J are TRBV7-2 and TRBJ1-2; D may be TRBD1 (6 bases). The ends were cut back, 1 base at V and 5 bases at J, with 20 bases in the middle. Germline loops: CDR1 SGHTA, CDR2 FQGNSA. This CDR3 contains 17 residues. Full variable domain (remainder filled in from reference TRBV7-2 and TRBJ1-2): GAGVSQSPSNKVTEKGKDVELRCDPISGHTALYWYRQSLGQGLEFLIYFQGNSAPDKSGLPSDRFSAERTGGSVSTLTIQRTQQEDSAVYLCASSLVSRGMVEYGYTFGSGTRLTVV.